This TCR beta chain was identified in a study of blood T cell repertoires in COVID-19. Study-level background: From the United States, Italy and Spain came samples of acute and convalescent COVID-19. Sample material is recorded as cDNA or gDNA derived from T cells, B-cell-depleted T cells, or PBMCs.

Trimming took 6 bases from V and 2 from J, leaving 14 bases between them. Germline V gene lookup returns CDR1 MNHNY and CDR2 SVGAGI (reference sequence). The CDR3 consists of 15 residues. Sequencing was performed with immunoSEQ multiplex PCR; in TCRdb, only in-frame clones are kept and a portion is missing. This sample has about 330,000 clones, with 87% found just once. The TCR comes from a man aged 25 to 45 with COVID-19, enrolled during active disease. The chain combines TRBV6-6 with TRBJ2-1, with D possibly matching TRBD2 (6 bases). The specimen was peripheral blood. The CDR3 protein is CASRPMGGTYNEQFF. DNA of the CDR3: TGTGCCAGCAGGCCCATGGGCGGGACCTACAATGAGCAGTTCTTC.